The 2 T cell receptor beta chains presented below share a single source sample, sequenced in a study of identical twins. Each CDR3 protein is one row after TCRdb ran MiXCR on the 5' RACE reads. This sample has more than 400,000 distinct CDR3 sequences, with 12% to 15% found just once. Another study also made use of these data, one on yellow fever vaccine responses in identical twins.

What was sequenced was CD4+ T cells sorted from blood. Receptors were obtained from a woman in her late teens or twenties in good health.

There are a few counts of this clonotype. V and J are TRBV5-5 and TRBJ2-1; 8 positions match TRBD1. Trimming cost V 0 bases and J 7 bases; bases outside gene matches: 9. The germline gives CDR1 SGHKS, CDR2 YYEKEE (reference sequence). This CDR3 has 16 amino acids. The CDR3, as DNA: TGTGCCAGCAGCTTGGGGGCAGGGGGCGAAGTGAATGAGCAGTTCTTC. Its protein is CASSLGAGGEVNEQFF. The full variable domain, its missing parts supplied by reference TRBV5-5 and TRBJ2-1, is DAGVTQSPTHLIKTRGQQVTLRCSPISGHKSVSWYQQVLGQGPQFIFQYYEKEERGRGNFPDRFSARQFPNYSSELNVNALLLGDSALYLCASSLGAGGEVNEQFFGPGTRLTVL.

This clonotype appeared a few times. The CDR3 protein is CASMPGLAGVGYF. CDR3 DNA sequence: TGTGCCAGCATGCCGGGACTAGCGGGAGTTGGGTACTTC. The chain joins TRBV28 to TRBJ2-7; TRBD2 matches 14 bases. The V gene's germline CDR1 is MDHEN and CDR2 SYDVKM. The CDR3 extends over 13 amino acids. Trimming removed 7 bases from V and 12 bases from J; junction bases left unmatched: 8. Supplemented by reference TRBV28 and TRBJ2-7, the full variable domain reads DVKVTQSSRYLVKRTGEKVFLECVQDMDHENMFWYRQDPGLGLRLIYFSYDVKMKEKGDIPEGYSVSREKKERFSLILESASTNQTSMYLCASMPGLAGVGYFGPGTRLTVT.